These 25 T cell receptor beta chains were sequenced from one sample in a study of blood T cell repertoires in COVID-19. Measured with immunoSEQ multiplex PCR; TCRdb has only the in-frame clones, and not every one. The sample records about 160,000 clones, 82% being singletons. The sequenced material came from peripheral blood. These receptors all come from a woman aged 40-49 years with COVID-19, enrolled during active disease.

The chain recombines TRBV4-1 with TRBJ2-7, with D possibly TRBD1 on 5 matching bases. CDR3 size: 14 residues. Germline CDR1 is MGHRA and CDR2 is YSYEKL. Trimming left V 4 bases short and J 0 bases short, with 10 bases between. CDR3 bases: TGCGCCAGCAGCCGACAGAGCGACTCCTACGAGCAGTACTTC. This translates into CASSRQSDSYEQYF.

This chain connects TRBV11-2 to TRBJ1-2, with 9 nucleotides matching TRBD1. This CDR3 spans 14 amino acids. V was clipped by 3 bases and J by 8 bases; unmatched bases: 7. Per the germline V gene, CDR1 is SGHAT and CDR2 is FQNNGV. The CDR3 nucleotides read TGTGCCAGCAGCTTCTCCGGGACAGGGAACGGCTACACCTTC. Translated: CASSFSGTGNGYTF.

The gene calls are TRBV2 and TRBJ1-1; D is uncertain. CDR1 and CDR2 (germline): SNHLY, FYNNEI. V dropped 8 bases and J dropped 0 bases, with 10 bases sitting between them. The CDR3 extends over 13 amino acids. Written as DNA, the CDR3 is TGTGCCAGCCAGAACAGCATGAACACTGAAGCTTTCTTT. Encoded protein: CASQNSMNTEAFF. Complete variable domain (other parts from reference TRBV2 and TRBJ1-1): EPEVTQTPSHQVTQMGQEVILRCVPISNHLYFYWYRQILGQKVEFLVSFYNNEISEKSEIFDDQFSVERPDGSNFTLKIRSTKLEDSAMYFCASQNSMNTEAFFGQGTRLTVV.

Many counts were recorded for this clone. The rearrangement links TRBV12-3 or TRBV12-4 to TRBJ1-2; no definite D call. The length of the CDR3 is 11 residues. Trimming took off 11 bases at V and 4 bases at J, with 11 bases between the two ends. CDR3 sequence (DNA): TGTGCCGTGCAGATCCGCTATGGCTACACCTTC. It codes for CAVQIRYGYTF.

This clone appeared many times. The chain uses TRBV7-2 and TRBJ1-5, with D unresolved. Germline V gene lookup returns CDR1 SGHTA and CDR2 FQGNSA. V dropped 4 bases and J dropped 9 bases, with 22 bases sitting between them. The CDR3 spans 16 residues. In DNA form, the CDR3 reads TGTGCCAGCAGCTCACACAGCCGAGTATTAGATGCGCCCCAGCATTTT. Its protein is CASSSHSRVLDAPQHF.

The chain employs TRBV7-9 and TRBJ2-4; D not certain. Per the germline V gene, CDR1 is SEHNR and CDR2 is FQNEAQ (reference sequence). The V end lost 6 bases, the J end lost 3 bases, and 12 bases lay between the germline ends. This CDR3 has 14 residues. The CDR3 sequence: CASSSSFLKNIQYF. The CDR3, as DNA: TGTGCCAGCAGTTCCTCCTTCCTCAAAAACATTCAGTACTTC.

J is TRBJ2-5 and V is TRBV30; the match to TRBD1 covers 10 bases. CDR3 length: 14 amino acids. The junction had 7 bases not matched to a gene; V was cut back by 5 bases and J by 4 bases. The germline CDR1 and CDR2 sequences are GTSNPN and SVGIG (reference sequence). CDR3 nucleotides: TGTGCCTGGGGATCTGGGACAGGGGTAGAGACCCAGTACTTC. It specifies CAWGSGTGVETQYF.

The chain uses TRBV5-4 and TRBJ2-1, with 11 bases matching TRBD2. J was trimmed by 6 bases and V by 4 bases; bases with no gene match: 6. The CDR3 loop spans 15 amino acids. Germline loops: CDR1 SGHNT, CDR2 YYREEE (reference sequence). CDR3 sequence: CASSPGLADSNEQFF. In DNA, the CDR3 is TGTGCCAGCAGCCCGGGACTAGCGGACTCCAATGAGCAGTTCTTC.

The chain combines TRBV30 with TRBJ1-2, with 9 bases that match TRBD1. CDR1 GTSNPN and CDR2 SVGIG come from the germline V gene (reference sequence). CDR3 size: 13 residues. Trimming cost V 3 bases and J 6 bases; bases outside gene matches: 5. The CDR3 DNA reads as TGTGCCTGGAGATTACAGGGGGCGAATGGCTACACCTTC. It yields the protein CAWRLQGANGYTF.

V and J are TRBV28 and TRBJ2-7; 7 nucleotides line up with TRBD1. V dropped 7 bases and J dropped 3; count of bases not matched to a gene: 6. This CDR3 is 13 amino acids long. CDR1 is MDHEN, CDR2 SYDVKM, per germline. The DNA for the CDR3 is TGTGCCAGCATCTTGAGACAGGGCTACGAGCAGTACTTC. Amino acid sequence: CASILRQGYEQYF.

This clone has only one observation. J is TRBJ2-7 and V is TRBV15; D is unclear. Germline assignment: CDR1 LNHNV and CDR2 YYDKDF (reference sequence). This CDR3 has 13 residues. V was pared by 4 bases and J by 3 bases, with 10 bases between. The CDR3 spells CATSKNRNYEQYV. The CDR3, as DNA: TGTGCCACCAGCAAGAACAGAAACTACGAGCAGTACGTC.

The chain combines TRBV27 with TRBJ2-1, with a weak D call TRBD2 (6 bases). The CDR3 runs 16 residues. The germline gives CDR1 MNHEY, CDR2 SMNVEV (reference sequence). V lost 5 bases to trimming and J lost 5 bases, with 19 bases between them. The CDR3 DNA sequence: TGTGCCAGCAGTCGGCGACTAGTTTTGGGGGACAATGAGCAGTTCTTC. Protein sequence: CASSRRLVLGDNEQFF.

This clone appeared once. This chain links TRBV11-2 with TRBJ1-4; 7 positions match TRBD1. Germline V gives CDR1 SGHAT, CDR2 FQNNGV. The CDR3 runs 16 residues. V dropped 0 bases and J dropped 4; count of bases not matched to a gene: 5. CDR3 amino acids: CASSLEGGQDNEKLFF. CDR3 nucleotides: TGTGCCAGCAGCTTAGAGGGAGGACAGGATAATGAAAAACTGTTTTTT.

The chain couples TRBV4-2 to TRBJ1-4; D is ambiguous. The CDR3 runs to 13 residues. Germline CDR1 reads LGHNA; CDR2 reads YNFKEQ. V lost 0 bases and J 5 bases, leaving 4 bases between the germline ends. In nucleotides, the CDR3 is TGTGCCAGCAGCCAAGATCTCAATGAAAAACTGTTTTTT. It encodes CASSQDLNEKLFF.

This clone was observed many times. The chain has TRBV2 and TRBJ2-1; 11 bases align to TRBD2. CDR3 length equals 15 residues. Germline-derived CDR1 and CDR2 are SNHLY and FYNNEI. The V gene end was trimmed by 3 bases and the J gene end by 2 bases; junction bases not matched to a gene: 0. CDR3 region: CASSEGLAAYNEQFF. For the CDR3, the DNA is TGTGCCAGCAGTGAGGGACTAGCGGCCTACAATGAGCAGTTCTTC.

The chain is built from TRBV12-5 and TRBJ1-4; 9 nucleotides match TRBD1. The CDR3 is made up of 14 amino acids. V lost 1 base to trimming and J lost 7 bases; unmatched junction nucleotides: 1. The germline gives CDR1 LGHNT, CDR2 FRNRAP. Written as DNA, the CDR3 is TGTGCTAGTGGTTTGGACAGGGGGCTTGAAAAACTGTTTTTT. Protein: CASGLDRGLEKLFF.

The rearrangement links TRBV29-1 to TRBJ1-5; 10 nucleotides match TRBD1. The CDR3 loop spans 15 amino acids. The junction had 1 base not matched to a gene; V was cut back by 0 bases and J by 2 bases. From germline, CDR1 is SQVTM and CDR2 ANQGSEA. Here the CDR3 reads CSVEDGTGGNQPQHF. In DNA, the CDR3 is TGCAGCGTTGAAGATGGGACAGGGGGCAATCAGCCCCAGCATTTT.

This chain connects TRBV5-6 to TRBJ2-5, with a possible D match to TRBD1 (6 bases). Trimming shortened V by 0 bases and J by 5 bases, and 8 bases separated the two germline ends. Germline assignment: CDR1 SGHDT and CDR2 YYEEEE. There are 13 residues in the CDR3. The CDR3 nucleotides read TGTGCCAGCAGCTTGGAGGGGGAGGAGACCCAGTACTTC. The encoded protein is CASSLEGEETQYF.

The chain recombines TRBV5-8 with TRBJ1-5; 8 bases align to TRBD1. The CDR3 is 16 residues long. Looked up from germline, CDR1 is SGHTS and CDR2 is YDEGEE. V trimming: 4 bases; J trimming: 9 bases; junction bases outside the gene matches: 15. CDR3 in DNA: TGTGCCAGCAGCACGGAGGGGTGGACAGGGAGTTCGCCCCAGCATTTT. Translating it yields CASSTEGWTGSSPQHF.

This chain connects TRBV14 to TRBJ2-7; weak D call: TRBD2 (5 bases). This CDR3 comprises 12 residues. CDR1 SGHDN and CDR2 FVKESK come from the germline V gene. Trimming cost V 5 bases and J 6 bases, with 11 bases left between them. DNA for the CDR3: TGTGCCAGCAGCTCGGAGGTGGGCGAGCAGTACTTC. This codes for CASSSEVGEQYF.

The count of this clone is one. CDR3: CSVPSNPGSSVGEKLFF. In DNA form, the CDR3 reads TGCAGCGTCCCTTCTAACCCGGGTTCTTCTGTTGGTGAAAAACTGTTTTTT. The chain recombines TRBV29-1 with TRBJ1-4; D is unclear. Germline CDR1 is SQVTM and CDR2 is ANQGSEA. The V and J ends lost 6 bases and 7 bases respectively, with 27 bases between them. CDR3 length: 17 residues.

The rearrangement uses TRBV13 and TRBJ2-3, with 8 nucleotides matching TRBD1. The CDR3 loop spans 14 amino acids. Trimming at V came to 4 bases and at J to 4 bases, leaving 4 bases not matched to a gene. Germline CDR1 PRHDT, CDR2 FYEKMQ (reference sequence). The CDR3 is CASSYQGASDTQYF. The CDR3 DNA sequence: TGTGCCAGCAGCTACCAGGGGGCATCAGATACGCAGTATTTT.

The rearrangement links TRBV21-1 to TRBJ2-7; the table gives TRBD1 as D, unverified against the DNA. TRBV21-1 constitutes a pseudogene. The CDR3 sequence is 12 residues long. The CDR3 region is CARGTDLYEQYF. The CDR3 DNA reads TGTGCCAGGGGGACAGACCTCTACGAGCAGTACTTC.

The rearrangement uses TRBV19 and TRBJ2-5; D may be TRBD1 (6 bases). V lost 7 bases, J lost 5 bases, and 23 bases lay in between. The germline V gene has CDR1 LNHDA and CDR2 SQIVND (reference sequence). The CDR3 consists of 16 residues. CDR3 amino acids: CASTPSARGLRETQYF. In nucleotides, the CDR3 is TGTGCCAGTACCCCTTCCGCCAGGGGTTTGAGGGAGACCCAGTACTTC.

The chain employs TRBV3-1 (or the pseudogene TRBV3-2) and TRBJ2-5, with a possible D match to TRBD1 (7 bases). Germline V lookup: CDR1 LGHDT, CDR2 YNNKEL (reference sequence). Trimming took 3 bases from V and 5 from J, leaving 19 bases between them. CDR3 length: 16 residues. The CDR3 is CASSQGPGGGSETQYF. In nucleotides, the CDR3 is TGTGCCAGCAGCCAGGGTCCAGGGGGAGGCTCGGAGACCCAGTACTTC.